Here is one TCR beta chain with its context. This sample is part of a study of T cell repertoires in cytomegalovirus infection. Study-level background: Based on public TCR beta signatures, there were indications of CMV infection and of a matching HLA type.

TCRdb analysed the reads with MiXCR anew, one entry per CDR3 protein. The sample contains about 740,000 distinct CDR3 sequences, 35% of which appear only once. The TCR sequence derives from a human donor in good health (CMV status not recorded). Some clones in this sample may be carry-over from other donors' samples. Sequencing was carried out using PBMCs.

The CDR3 bases are TGTGCCAGAAGTCTGCAGTCGGGACATGGGTTATACCATGGCTACACCTTC. Encoded protein: CARSLQSGHGLYHGYTF. The chain couples TRBV28 to TRBJ1-2; TRBD1 might be the D (6 bases). Germline V CDR1 and CDR2: MDHEN, SYDVKM. The CDR3 is 17 amino acids. V lost 9 bases, J lost 6 bases, and 29 bases lay in between.